The 3 T cell receptor beta chains presented below share a single source sample, sequenced in a study of shared clonotypes between healthy human individuals. The protocol was immunoSEQ multiplex PCR, while the TCRdb copy is restricted to in-frame clones and leaves out a portion. The table has over 850,000 clones, 75% to 80% seen once. The sample taken for sequencing was memory CD4+ T cells from PBMCs. The subset here: CD45RA-negative fraction. The receptor source for this set is a young man in good health. Some clones in this sample may be carry-over from other donors' samples.

This clone appeared many times. This rearrangement joins TRBV5-1 to TRBJ2-3; TRBD2 matches at 12 bases. The V segment lost 4 bases and the J segment 3 bases; nucleotides outside the gene matches: 9. The CDR3 totals 17 residues. Germline assignment: CDR1 SGHRS and CDR2 YFSETQ. The CDR3 reads CASSTKPTSGRTDTQYF. The DNA for the CDR3 is TGCGCCAGCAGCACCAAACCGACTAGCGGGAGAACAGATACGCAGTATTTT.

The chain couples TRBV15 to TRBJ2-7, with 9 bases that match TRBD1. CDR3 length equals 16 residues. Germline V gene sequence: CDR1 LNHNV, CDR2 YYDKDF (reference sequence). Trimming at V came to 0 bases and at J to 3 bases, leaving 6 bases not matched to a gene. This CDR3 reads CATSRDWGTGNYEQYF. The CDR3 nucleotides are TGTGCCACCAGCAGAGATTGGGGGACAGGGAACTACGAGCAGTACTTC.

The rearrangement links TRBV5-6 to TRBJ1-3; the D is unclear. This CDR3 region has 14 residues. The germline V gene encodes CDR1 SGHDT and CDR2 YYEEEE. V was cut by 0 bases and J by 3 bases, with 7 bases left in between. Here the CDR3 DNA reads TGTGCCAGCAGCTTGGAAGGGTTTGGAAACACCATATATTTT. Protein: CASSLEGFGNTIYF.